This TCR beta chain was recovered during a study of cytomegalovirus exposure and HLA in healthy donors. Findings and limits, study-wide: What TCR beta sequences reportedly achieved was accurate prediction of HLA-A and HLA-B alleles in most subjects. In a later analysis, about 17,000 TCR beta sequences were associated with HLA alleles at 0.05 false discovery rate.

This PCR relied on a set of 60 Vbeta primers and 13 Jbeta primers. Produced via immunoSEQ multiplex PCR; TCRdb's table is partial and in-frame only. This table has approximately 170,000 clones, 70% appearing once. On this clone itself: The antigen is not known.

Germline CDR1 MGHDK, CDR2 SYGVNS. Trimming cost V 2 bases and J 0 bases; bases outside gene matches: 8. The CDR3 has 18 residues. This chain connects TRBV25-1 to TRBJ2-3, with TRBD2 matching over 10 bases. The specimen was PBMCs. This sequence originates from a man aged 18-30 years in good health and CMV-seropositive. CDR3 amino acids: CASSEPSGGHLSTDTQYF. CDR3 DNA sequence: TGTGCCAGCAGTGAACCTAGCGGGGGCCACCTTAGCACAGATACGCAGTATTTT. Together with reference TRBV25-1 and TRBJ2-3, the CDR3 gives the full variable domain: EADIYQTPRYLVIGTGKKITLECSQTMGHDKMYWYQQDPGMELHLIHYSYGVNSTEKGDLSSESTVSRIRTEHFPLTLESARPSHTSQYLCASSEPSGGHLSTDTQYFGPGTRLTVL.